These 30 T cell receptor beta chains were sequenced from one sample in a study of T cell responses to AZD1222 COVID-19 vaccine. Using immunoSEQ multiplex PCR, the repertoire was profiled, and TCRdb retains in-frame clones only, with some absent. Here the sample spans under 150,000 clones, approximately 90% being singletons. This specimen was peripheral blood, taken on day 0 of AZD1222 vaccination. The receptors here all came from an adult in good health.

The chain combines TRBV7-9 with TRBJ1-1; possible D gene TRBD1, 6 bases. This CDR3 region has 15 residues. The germline V gene encodes CDR1 SEHNR and CDR2 FQNEAQ (reference sequence). V was clipped by 1 base and J by 2 bases, with 11 bases between them. CDR3 nucleotide sequence: TGTGCCAGCAGCTTAGTAGGGACATTTAACACTGAAGCTTTCTTT. Encoded protein: CASSLVGTFNTEAFF.

The J gene is TRBJ2-7, the V gene TRBV20-1; 8 nucleotides line up with TRBD1. Trimming at V came to 3 bases and at J to 4 bases, leaving 5 bases not matched to a gene. The CDR3 totals 13 residues. Germline V gene data show CDR1 as DFQATT and CDR2 as SNEGSKA (reference sequence). In DNA form, the CDR3 reads TGCAGTGCTAGTTCCAGGACAGGGTACGAGCAGTACTTC. This sequence encodes CSASSRTGYEQYF.

This chain uses TRBV28 with TRBJ1-1, with D unclear. Germline values: CDR1 MDHEN, CDR2 SYDVKM. V dropped 1 base and J dropped 5 bases, with 5 bases sitting between them. This CDR3 region has 12 residues. The CDR3 nucleotides read TGTGCCAGCAGTTTATCATATACTGAAGCTTTCTTT. Translating gives CASSLSYTEAFF.

The chain uses TRBV14 and TRBJ2-5; D unclear. Germline V CDR1 and CDR2: SGHDN, FVKESK. This CDR3 comprises 14 residues. V was cut by 2 bases and J by 3 bases, with 10 bases left in between. The CDR3 coding sequence is TGTGCCAGCAGCCAAACCGGAACAAAAGAGACCCAGTACTTC. Translating it yields CASSQTGTKETQYF.

This chain joins TRBV7-3 and TRBJ2-7; no reliable D call. Trimming shortened V by 1 base and J by 5 bases, and 9 bases separated the two germline ends. The V gene's germline CDR1 is SGHTA and CDR2 FQGTGA. CDR3 length: 13 amino acids. CDR3 coding DNA: TGTGCCAGCAGCTTAAGACCGGTGGACGAGCAGTACTTC. It yields the protein CASSLRPVDEQYF. Complete variable domain (other parts from reference TRBV7-3 and TRBJ2-7): GAGVSQTPSNKVTEKGKYVELRCDPISGHTALYWYRQSLGQGPEFLIYFQGTGAADDSGLPNDRFFAVRPEGSVSTLKIQRTERGDSAVYLCASSLRPVDEQYFGPGTRLTVT.

CDR3 coding DNA: TGTGCCAGCAGTCCCCTGGACAGGGTTAACACTGAAGCTTTCTTT. Amino acid sequence: CASSPLDRVNTEAFF. This chain joins TRBV6-6 and TRBJ1-1; 8 nucleotides agree with TRBD1. The CDR3 length is 15 residues. The trim removed 5 bases at V and 2 bases at J, leaving 7 bases unmatched. The germline gives CDR1 MNHNY, CDR2 SVGAGI (reference sequence).

This clone was detected once. V is TRBV19 and J is TRBJ1-3; no firm D call. Trimming removed 3 bases from V and 0 bases from J, with 9 bases in between. The CDR3 is 15 residues long. CDR1 and CDR2 from the germline V gene are LNHDA and SQIVND (reference sequence). Here the CDR3 reads CASSIGDLSGNTIYF. The CDR3 nucleotides are TGTGCCAGTAGTATTGGAGACCTCTCTGGAAACACCATATATTTT.

This chain joins TRBV5-6 and TRBJ2-1; 7 positions match TRBD1. Per germline, CDR1 SGHDT and CDR2 YYEEEE. The CDR3 length is 14 residues. V lost 4 bases and J lost 8; bases outside the gene matches: 9. CDR3 DNA: TGTGCCAGCAGCCAGGGGGTTGGGTTGTATGAGCAGTTCTTC. Translated, it gives CASSQGVGLYEQFF.

The chain couples TRBV5-1 to TRBJ2-1; 9 nucleotides line up with TRBD2. J was trimmed by 7 bases and V by 0 bases; bases with no gene match: 5. Per germline, CDR1 SGHRS and CDR2 YFSETQ. This CDR3 has 15 residues. The CDR3 nucleotides read TGCGCCAGCAGCTTGGCGAGCGGGAGGTTAAATGAGCAGTTCTTC. Translating gives CASSLASGRLNEQFF.

The CDR3 DNA reads as TGTGCCACCCGGGACAGGGTGACTTATAGCAATCAGCCCCAGCATTTT. Translating gives CATRDRVTYSNQPQHF. The chain recombines TRBV19 with TRBJ1-5; the match to TRBD1 covers 9 bases. CDR3 length equals 16 residues. Germline V gene data show CDR1 as LNHDA and CDR2 as SQIVND (reference sequence). Trimming took 10 bases from V and 0 from J; bases not matched to a gene: 10.

This clone ranks as medium-sized. The chain is built from TRBV6-2 or TRBV6-3 and TRBJ1-1, with a tentative D call TRBD1 (5 bases). V was cut by 4 bases and J by 1 base, with 7 bases left in between. Germline CDR1 is MNHEY and CDR2 is SVGEGT. The length of the CDR3 is 13 residues. The CDR3 region is CASSSTENTEAFF. Here the CDR3 DNA reads TGTGCCAGCAGTTCGACAGAGAACACTGAAGCTTTCTTT.

CDR3 in amino acids: CASSLLSGGYEQYF. As DNA, the CDR3 is TGTGCCAGCAGCTTACTGAGCGGGGGGTACGAGCAGTACTTC. V is TRBV11-2 and J is TRBJ2-7; 9 bases agree with TRBD2. This CDR3 is 14 amino acids long. Trimming removed 2 bases from V and 4 bases from J; junction bases left unmatched: 3. Looked up from germline, CDR1 is SGHAT and CDR2 is FQNNGV.

The rearrangement links TRBV3-1 (or the pseudogene TRBV3-2) to TRBJ1-2; weak D call: TRBD1 (5 bases). This CDR3 has 14 residues. CDR1 LGHDT and CDR2 YNNKEL come from the germline V gene (reference sequence). V lost 0 bases to trimming and J lost 5 bases, with 10 bases between them. CDR3 in amino acids: CASSQDLQGYGYTF. For the CDR3, the DNA is TGTGCCAGCAGCCAAGATCTGCAGGGTTATGGCTACACCTTC.

This sequence joins TRBV27 and TRBJ2-3; TRBD1 matches at 9 bases. The CDR3 spans 14 residues. V was pared by 3 bases and J by 8 bases, with 6 bases of the junction left unmatched. CDR1 MNHEY and CDR2 SMNVEV come from the germline V gene (reference sequence). The DNA of the CDR3 is TGTGCCAGCAGTTTCCCGGGACAGGGAGGTACGCAGTATTTT. It is translated as CASSFPGQGGTQYF.

The rearrangement joins TRBV30 to TRBJ1-3, with 7 bases that match TRBD1. V lost 4 bases, J lost 0 bases, and 21 bases stayed unmatched. Germline CDR1 is GTSNPN and CDR2 is SVGIG (reference sequence). This CDR3 contains 20 residues. In nucleotides, the CDR3 is TGTGCCTGGACCAGATGGGACAGCCCGAAAACCCTTCGCTCTGGAAACACCATATATTTT. Translation gives CAWTRWDSPKTLRSGNTIYF.

The rearrangement uses TRBV7-2 and TRBJ2-1; a weak D match, TRBD2 (6 bases). Trimming took off 6 bases at V and 2 bases at J, with 14 bases between the two ends. Germline V gene lookup returns CDR1 SGHTA and CDR2 FQGNSA. CDR3 length: 15 residues. This CDR3 reads CASRLTSYTYNEQFF. CDR3 nucleotide sequence: TGTGCCAGCAGGCTGACTAGTTACACCTACAATGAGCAGTTCTTC.

This chain uses TRBV7-9 with TRBJ2-7; TRBD2 matches at 10 bases. CDR1 is SEHNR, CDR2 FQNEAQ, per germline (reference sequence). J lost 5 bases, V lost 5 bases, and 15 bases had no gene match. CDR3 length: 17 amino acids. The CDR3 nucleotides are TGTGCCAGCAGCCTGGGACTAGCGAGCAACTTTCCCCACGAGCAGTACTTC. Amino acids: CASSLGLASNFPHEQYF.

The chain has TRBV3-1 (or the pseudogene TRBV3-2) and TRBJ1-2, with 7 nucleotides matching TRBD1. CDR3 size: 15 residues. J gave up 2 bases and V 4 bases, and 7 bases lay outside the gene matches. Germline V lookup: CDR1 LGHDT, CDR2 YNNKEL (reference sequence). CDR3 protein: CASSPKTGLNYGYTF. As DNA, the CDR3 is TGTGCCAGCAGCCCCAAGACAGGGCTCAACTATGGCTACACCTTC.

V is TRBV11-2 and J is TRBJ2-3, with TRBD1 as a possible D gene (5 bases). With 3 bases removed from V and 2 bases from J, the gap between germline ends came to 9 bases. The CDR3 sequence is 14 residues long. Germline V gene lookup returns CDR1 SGHAT and CDR2 FQNNGV. CDR3: CASSLVRATDTQYF. CDR3 DNA: TGTGCCAGCAGCTTGGTCAGGGCCACAGATACGCAGTATTTT.

The rearrangement links TRBV3-1 (or the pseudogene TRBV3-2) to TRBJ2-7, with unresolved D. The CDR3 is 12 residues long. Looked up from germline, CDR1 is LGHDT and CDR2 is YNNKEL (reference sequence). V lost 3 bases and J lost 1, with 4 bases in between. The CDR3 reads CASSQVSYEQYF. Here the CDR3 DNA reads TGTGCCAGCAGCCAGGTATCCTACGAGCAGTACTTC.

The CDR3 loop is CASSYSEKLFF. In DNA form, the CDR3 reads TGTGCCAGCAGTTACTCGGAAAAACTGTTTTTT. The chain recombines TRBV6-6 with TRBJ1-4; D is uncertain. Trimming took off 0 bases at V and 8 bases at J, with 1 base between the two ends. Germline CDR1 reads MNHNY; CDR2 reads SVGAGI (reference sequence). This CDR3 region has 11 residues.

The V and J genes are TRBV11-3 and TRBJ2-5, with D perhaps matching TRBD1 or TRBD2 (5 bases each). The germline V gene has CDR1 SGHNT and CDR2 YENEEA. The CDR3 is made up of 16 amino acids. V lost 5 bases, J lost 5 bases, and 21 bases lay in between. CDR3 nucleotide sequence: TGTGCCAGCAGCCCTCCCCGGGACCCCCGTGGGGAGACCCAGTACTTC. This sequence encodes CASSPPRDPRGETQYF.

The chain recombines TRBV5-1 with TRBJ2-1; 8 positions agree with TRBD2. Germline CDR1 SGHRS, CDR2 YFSETQ. The V segment lost 3 bases and the J segment 6 bases; nucleotides outside the gene matches: 5. This CDR3 has 14 residues. The CDR3 DNA follows: TGCGCCAGCAGCTACGCCGGGACTAGCAATGAGCAGTTCTTC. It is translated as CASSYAGTSNEQFF.

This clone was detected only once. The chain carries TRBV21-1 and TRBJ2-4; the DNA was not used to check the table's D call, TRBD2. TRBV21-1 is flagged as a pseudogene. The CDR3 spans 17 residues. This CDR3 is CASSKDSRVLAKNIQYF. For the CDR3, the DNA is TGTGCCAGCAGCAAAGATAGTCGGGTCCTAGCCAAAAACATTCAGTACTTC.

The V call is TRBV6-5, the J call TRBJ2-1; D not resolved. Trimming left V 4 bases short and J 0 bases short, with 10 bases between. The CDR3 runs 15 residues. Per germline, CDR1 MNHEY and CDR2 SVGAGI. CDR3 nucleotide sequence: TGTGCCAGCAGTTCTGACGCGAGCTCCTACAATGAGCAGTTCTTC. Protein sequence: CASSSDASSYNEQFF.

This chain joins TRBV7-3 and TRBJ2-1; perhaps TRBD2 as D (6 bases). The germline V gene has CDR1 SGHTA and CDR2 FQGTGA. V was clipped by 5 bases and J by 8 bases, with 13 bases between them. There are 13 residues in the CDR3. The CDR3 here is CASSPRESYEQFF. In DNA, the CDR3 is TGTGCCAGCAGCCCCCGGGAGTCCTATGAGCAGTTCTTC. Full variable domain (rest looked up from reference TRBV7-3 and TRBJ2-1): GAGVSQTPSNKVTEKGKYVELRCDPISGHTALYWYRQSLGQGPEFLIYFQGTGAADDSGLPNDRFFAVRPEGSVSTLKIQRTERGDSAVYLCASSPRESYEQFFGPGTRLTVL.

The V call is TRBV28, the J call TRBJ2-7; 9 nucleotides align to TRBD1. This CDR3 is 14 amino acids long. Germline V gene data show CDR1 as MDHEN and CDR2 as SYDVKM. The V segment lost 3 bases and the J segment 2 bases; nucleotides outside the gene matches: 2. The CDR3 nucleotides are TGTGCCAGCAGTTTGGACAGGGGACCCTACGAGCAGTACTTC. This translates into CASSLDRGPYEQYF. Full variable domain (remainder filled in from reference TRBV28 and TRBJ2-7): DVKVTQSSRYLVKRTGEKVFLECVQDMDHENMFWYRQDPGLGLRLIYFSYDVKMKEKGDIPEGYSVSREKKERFSLILESASTNQTSMYLCASSLDRGPYEQYFGPGTRLTVT.

The V call is TRBV12-3 or TRBV12-4, the J call TRBJ2-7; 8 nucleotides line up with TRBD1. This CDR3 comprises 12 residues. The V gene end was trimmed by 5 bases and the J gene end by 6 bases; junction bases not matched to a gene: 3. CDR3 amino acids: CASSRTGGEQYF. The CDR3 nucleotides read TGTGCCAGCAGTCGAACAGGGGGCGAGCAGTACTTC.

J is TRBJ1-6 and V is TRBV10-3; 7 bases map to TRBD1. CDR3 size: 15 residues. Germline CDR1 ENHRY, CDR2 SYGVKD. V was pared by 6 bases and J by 10 bases, with 12 bases of the junction left unmatched. CDR3: CAIRNRDSTGSPLHF. The CDR3 DNA reads TGTGCCATCAGGAACCGGGACAGTACTGGGTCACCCCTCCACTTT.

V and J are TRBV5-8 and TRBJ2-7, with no clear D. The CDR3 has 15 amino acids. Deletions cut 1 base from V and 0 bases from J, with 11 bases between. Germline V lookup: CDR1 SGHTS, CDR2 YDEGEE. Here the CDR3 reads CASSLRKTVSYEQYF. The CDR3 coding sequence is TGTGCCAGCAGCTTGCGGAAGACCGTCTCCTACGAGCAGTACTTC.